This TCR beta chain was retrieved from a study of neurological immune-mediated disorders. TCRdb recomputed calls from the 5' RACE reads with MiXCR, one row per CDR3 protein. The table has tens of thousands of distinct CDR3 sequences, 9.4% seen once. The CDR3 loop spans 16 amino acids. Trimming cost V 2 bases and J 4 bases; bases outside gene matches: 7. Germline assignment: CDR1 MNHEY and CDR2 SVGAGI. This rearrangement joins TRBV6-5 to TRBJ2-1; 8 bases fit TRBD1. The specimen sequenced was PBMCs. The receptor was derived from a man aged 50 or older in good health. CDR3 bases: TGTGCCAGCAGTTACCCCGCCACAGGGGGGTACAATGAGCAGTTCTTC. The encoded protein is CASSYPATGGYNEQFF.